These T cell receptor beta chains were read from a single sample in a study of T cell responses to AZD1222 COVID-19 vaccine. Sequencing used immunoSEQ multiplex PCR; TCRdb keeps in-frame clones, though not all of them. The table shows approximately 110,000 clones, with over 75% occurring only once. The material sequenced was peripheral blood, taken on day 0 of AZD1222 vaccination. All receptors derive from an adult in good health. Both conserved end residues are part of each CDR3. D genes are given only for firm matches. Only part of the rows carry a size: once, few, many, or a class if the clone is expanded.

NA	TRBV19	TRBJ1-5	NA	TGTGCCAGTAGAGATGACGGGGGCAATCAGCCCCAGCATTTT	CASRDDGGNQPQHF
NA	TRBV4-2	TRBJ2-1	NA	TGTGCCAGCAGGCCAAGTCAGGAGGGCCTTTATGAGCAGTTCTTC	CASRPSQEGLYEQFF
TRBD1	TRBV11-3	TRBJ2-1	NA	TGTGCCAGCAGCGACAGGGCAGGCAATGAGCAGTTCTTC	CASSDRAGNEQFF
TRBD1	TRBV6-6	TRBJ1-2	NA	TGTGCCGGATGCTGCGCCGGGACAGGAGTCGTTTATGGCTACACCTTC	CAGCCAGTGVVYGYTF
NA	TRBV6-5	TRBJ2-3	NA	TGTGCCAGCAGTTACTTAGGGGACTCAGGAGATACGCAGTATTTT	CASSYLGDSGDTQYF
NA	TRBV18	TRBJ1-4	NA	TGTGCCAGCTCACTCGGGACGGCAGGAGAAAAACTGTTTTTT	CASSLGTAGEKLFF
NA	TRBV19	TRBJ1-3	NA	TGTGCCAGTAGTATCCCCCTCGGAGGAAACACCATATATTTT	CASSIPLGGNTIYF
NA	TRBV6-4	TRBJ2-2	NA	TGTGCCAGCAGACGGAAGAACACCGGGGAGCTGTTTTTT	CASRRKNTGELFF
TRBD2	TRBV30	TRBJ2-3	NA	TGTGCCTGGAGTGCACTTGGACTAGCGGCGGGGAATACGCAGTATTTT	CAWSALGLAAGNTQYF
NA	TRBV6-1	TRBJ2-2	medium-sized	TGTGCCAGCAGCCTAGACAGCTCGAACACCGGGGAGCTGTTTTTT	CASSLDSSNTGELFF
TRBD1	TRBV7-2	TRBJ1-6	NA	TGTGCCAGCAGCCCGGGACAGGGGCCCTATAATTCACCCCTCCACTTT	CASSPGQGPYNSPLHF
NA	TRBV5-1	TRBJ2-7	once	TGCGCCAGCAGCTTGGCACAGGGCCCCTACGAGCAGTACTTC	CASSLAQGPYEQYF
NA	TRBV21-1	TRBJ2-7	NA	TGTGCCAGCAGCAAAGCTGCTCGACTAGCGGGGACCTACGAGCAGTACTTC	CASSKAARLAGTYEQYF
NA	TRBV15	TRBJ2-7	NA	TGTGCCACCAGCAGAGATCCGGACAGAAGGTACGAGCAGTACTTC	CATSRDPDRRYEQYF
TRBD1	TRBV9	TRBJ1-4	NA	TGTGCCAGCAGCGGACAGGGGTTAGCAACTAATGAAAAACTGTTTTTT	CASSGQGLATNEKLFF
NA	TRBV7-6	TRBJ1-3	NA	TGTGCCAGCAGCTTAGGGTTGATGGTGGTGACGCCTGGAAACACCATATATTTT	CASSLGLMVVTPGNTIYF
TRBD1	TRBV5-4	TRBJ1-3	NA	TGTGCCAGCAGCCGACAGGGAGGAAACACCATATATTTT	CASSRQGGNTIYF
NA	TRBV5-1	TRBJ1-6	NA	TGCGCCAGCAGCCCAGGGTGGGGGGATTCACCCCTCCACTTT	CASSPGWGDSPLHF
TRBD2	TRBV27	TRBJ2-7	few	TGTGCCAGCAGTACACCAAAGGGACTAGTTGCTTCGGTGTACGAGCAGTACTTC	CASSTPKGLVASVYEQYF
TRBD1	TRBV10-1	TRBJ1-1	NA	TGCGCCAGCAGTCGGACAGGGGCGAACACTGAAGCTTTCTTT	CASSRTGANTEAFF
TRBD1	TRBV19	TRBJ2-7	NA	TGTGCCAGTAGTGCGTACGGGACAGGCTACGAGCAGTACTTC	CASSAYGTGYEQYF
NA	TRBV29-1	TRBJ1-1	NA	TGCAGCGTTGAAGATCTTGTCGGCAGGCCCACTGAAGCTTTCTTT	CSVEDLVGRPTEAFF
TRBD1	TRBV7-6	TRBJ1-4	NA	TGTGCCAGCAGCGCAGGGACAGGGGGCATGGAAAAACTGTTTTTT	CASSAGTGGMEKLFF
NA	TRBV3-1/TRBV3-2	TRBJ1-5	NA	TGTGCCAGCAGCCAAGGGTCAGGGAGAGGGAGTCAGCCCCAGCATTTT	CASSQGSGRGSQPQHF
TRBD1	TRBV30	TRBJ1-5	NA	TGTGCCTGGAGTGTAGACAGGGAACAGCCCCAGCATTTT	CAWSVDREQPQHF
NA	TRBV14	TRBJ2-4	NA	TGTGCCAGCAGTCTACACCTCGGGGGAGCCCAGAACATTCAGTACTTC	CASSLHLGGAQNIQYF
NA	TRBV30	TRBJ2-7	NA	TGTGCCTGGAATTTCGGGGGTCCCTCCTACGAGCAGTACTTC	CAWNFGGPSYEQYF
TRBD1	TRBV6-2/TRBV6-3	TRBJ2-7	NA	TGTGCCAGCAGTTACCCGTCGGGCAGGGGGCCGTCCTACGAGCAGTACTTC	CASSYPSGRGPSYEQYF
NA	TRBV3-1/TRBV3-2	TRBJ2-7	NA	TGTGCCAGCAGCCAAGTACCGATCCGGCAGGGGTCCTACGAGCAGTACTTC	CASSQVPIRQGSYEQYF
NA	TRBV5-4	TRBJ2-1	NA	TGTGCCAGCAGCAAGGGACCCGTGAATGAGCAGTTCTTC	CASSKGPVNEQFF
NA	TRBV7-9	TRBJ2-1	NA	TGTGCCAGCAGCTTAGAGGTATACAATGAGCAGTTCTTC	CASSLEVYNEQFF
NA	TRBV19	TRBJ1-2	NA	TGTGCCAGTAATGGGGCTTTGGGGGCCGGCTACACCTTC	CASNGALGAGYTF
NA	TRBV5-4	TRBJ2-7	few	TGTGCCAGCAGCTTGGGCGGCGGTGCGCCCTACGAGCAGTACTTC	CASSLGGGAPYEQYF
NA	TRBV25-1	TRBJ1-3	once	TGTGCCAGCAGTGAATACGGCAGGGTGGCTGGAAACACCATATATTTT	CASSEYGRVAGNTIYF
NA	TRBV12-3/TRBV12-4	TRBJ2-5	NA	TGTGCCAGCAGCTCTTATTTAGGAGAGACCCAGTACTTC	CASSSYLGETQYF
NA	TRBV12-3/TRBV12-4	TRBJ2-6	NA	TGTGCCAGCAGTTCCACCGGGGCCAACGTCCTGACTTTC	CASSSTGANVLTF
NA	TRBV5-4	TRBJ1-2	NA	TGTGCCAGCAGCCCCGGACACAGCAATAACTATGGCTACACCTTC	CASSPGHSNNYGYTF
TRBD2	TRBV6-5	TRBJ2-7	NA	TGTGCCAGCAGCCCCCTAGCGGGGGCTCCCTACGAGCAGTACTTC	CASSPLAGAPYEQYF
TRBD2	TRBV7-2	TRBJ2-3	NA	TGTGCCAGCAGCTTAGTCAGCGGGAAGGCAGATACGCAGTATTTT	CASSLVSGKADTQYF
NA	TRBV28	TRBJ2-2	NA	TGTGCCAGCAGTTCCGGGGGTTCGAACACCGGGGAGCTGTTTTTT	CASSSGGSNTGELFF
NA	TRBV5-4	TRBJ2-1	NA	TGTGCCAGCACCCCTTCGTTTGTCCTTTCGGATGAGCAGTTCTTC	CASTPSFVLSDEQFF
TRBD2	TRBV7-3	TRBJ2-1	NA	TGTGCCAGCAGCTCGAGCGGGAGGGCTGAGCAGTTCTTC	CASSSSGRAEQFF